The source of this T cell receptor beta chain is a study of blood T cell repertoires in COVID-19. CDR3 size: 15 residues. Trimming removed 2 bases at V and 7 bases at J, with 20 bases between. Per germline, CDR1 GTSNPN and CDR2 SVGIG (reference sequence). Sequencing used immunoSEQ multiplex PCR; TCRdb keeps in-frame clones, though not all of them. The top ten hold approximately 10% of the sample, which has about 390,000 clones, more than 75% seen once. Participants came from 24 US areas, aged roughly 18 to 95 years. Two negative PCRs, clearance, or symptom resolution were required of recovered Cohort 3 donors.

The rearrangement links TRBV30 to TRBJ1-1; D is possibly TRBD1 (6 bases). The TCR comes from a woman in her fifties or sixties who had recovered from COVID-19. Sequencing was performed on PBMCs or T cells enriched from blood (not recorded which). The CDR3 DNA reads TGTGCCTGGAGTTATAGGGGGACGGTGGTGGGTGAAGCTTTCTTT. It encodes CAWSYRGTVVGEAFF.